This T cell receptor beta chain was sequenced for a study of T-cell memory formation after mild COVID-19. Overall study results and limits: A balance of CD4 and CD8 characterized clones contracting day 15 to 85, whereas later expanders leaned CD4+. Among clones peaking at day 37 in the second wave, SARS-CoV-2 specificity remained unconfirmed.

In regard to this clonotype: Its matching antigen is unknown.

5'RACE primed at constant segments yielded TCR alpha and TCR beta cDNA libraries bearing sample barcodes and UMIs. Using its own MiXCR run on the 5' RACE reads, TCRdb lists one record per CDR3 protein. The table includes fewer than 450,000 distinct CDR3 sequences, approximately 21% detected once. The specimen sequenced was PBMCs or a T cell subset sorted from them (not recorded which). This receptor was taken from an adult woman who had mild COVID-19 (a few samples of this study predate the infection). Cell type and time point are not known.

The DNA for the CDR3 is TGTGCCAGCAGAAGAGGAGGGGGCGGCACTAATGAAAAACTGTTTTTT. It yields the protein CASRRGGGGTNEKLFF. The chain employs TRBV27 and TRBJ1-4, with 7 bases fitting TRBD1. This CDR3 has 16 residues. Germline V gene lookup returns CDR1 MNHEY and CDR2 SMNVEV (reference sequence). V trimming: 6 bases; J trimming: 2 bases; junction bases outside the gene matches: 9.